This T cell receptor beta chain comes out of a study of T cell repertoires in cytomegalovirus infection. Across the whole study: In public TCR beta signatures, there were indications of both CMV infection and matching HLA type. Study-wide results and limits: Ex vivo responses were dominated by HLA-C-restricted CMV-specific TCR beta clonotypes. Identification of carriers of CMV plus the relevant HLA was achieved through cumulative public TCR beta family frequency.

The germline CDR1 and CDR2 sequences are SGHTA and FQGNSA. The CDR3 consists of 13 residues. Trimming cost V 3 bases and J 8 bases, with 11 bases left between them. In this sample, this clonotype turned up a few times. Its antigen is undetermined. TCRdb ran MiXCR on the reads and lists one entry per CDR3 protein. The table shows 300,000 to 450,000 distinct CDR3 sequences, with about a sixth occurring only once. Sequencing was performed on PBMCs. The receptor was isolated from a human donor in good health (CMV status not recorded). Some clones in this sample may be carry-over from other donors' samples. This chain joins TRBV7-2 and TRBJ2-1; tentatively, D is TRBD2 (5 bases). CDR3: CASSLFAGYEQFF. CDR3 bases: TGTGCCAGCAGCTTGTTTGCGGGCTATGAGCAGTTCTTC.